The rows below give T cell receptor beta chains drawn from one sample of a study of cytomegalovirus exposure and HLA in healthy donors. Sequencing used immunoSEQ multiplex PCR; TCRdb keeps in-frame clones, though not all of them. This table holds 250,000 to 400,000 clones, over 75% found once. Sequencing was carried out using PBMCs. These receptors were collected from a man between 25 and 39 years old in good health and CMV-seronegative. CDR3s include the opening cysteine and the closing phenylalanine or tryptophan. The D gene is left open where the match is weak. For some rows the clone size is stated as once, few or many, or as a class when expanded; others skip it.

>NA|TRBV11-2|TRBD1|TRBJ2-3
CASSLDRGSTDTQYF
TGTGCCAGCAGCTTAGACAGGGGGTCGACAGATACGCAGTATTTT
>NA|TRBV10-2|NA|TRBJ1-5
CATSGRKDQPQHF
TGCGCCACCTCAGGGAGGAAGGATCAGCCCCAGCATTTT
>NA|TRBV28|NA|TRBJ2-5
CASSLFTGTQYF
TGTGCCAGCAGTTTATTCACAGGGACCCAGTACTTC
>NA|TRBV30|NA|TRBJ1-1
CAWWEDRTEAFF
TGTGCCTGGTGGGAGGACCGCACTGAAGCTTTCTTT
>NA|TRBV5-1|NA|TRBJ1-4
CASSMDVQGGVEKLFF
TGCGCCAGCAGCATGGATGTTCAGGGTGGAGTCGAAAAACTGTTTTTT
>NA|TRBV7-9|TRBD1|TRBJ1-2
CASSPGTGGVDGYTF
TGTGCCAGCAGCCCCGGGACAGGGGGTGTAGATGGCTACACCTTC
>NA|TRBV7-8|TRBD1|TRBJ1-1
CASSSTGESAEAFF
TGTGCCAGCAGCTCGACAGGGGAGTCCGCTGAAGCTTTCTTT
>NA|TRBV18|TRBD2|TRBJ2-7
CASSTTTGGSLGEQYF
TGTGCCAGCTCAACAACCACCGGGGGGTCCCTAGGCGAGCAGTACTTC
>NA|TRBV25-1|NA|TRBJ1-3
CARGGALGNTIYF
TGTGCCAGAGGCGGGGCGTTGGGAAACACCATATATTTT
>NA|TRBV7-9|NA|TRBJ2-7
CASSLIGGSYEQYF
TGTGCCAGCAGCTTAATCGGGGGTTCCTACGAGCAGTACTTC
>NA|TRBV4-3|NA|TRBJ2-1
CASSLRGPGASYNEQFF
TGCGCCAGCAGCCTTAGGGGGCCGGGGGCCTCCTACAATGAGCAGTTCTTC
>NA|TRBV9|NA|TRBJ1-2
CASRASSGYGYTF
TGTGCCAGCAGGGCCTCAAGTGGCTATGGCTACACCTTC
>few|TRBV11-2|NA|TRBJ2-7
CASSTGTPYEQYF
TGTGCCAGCAGCACCGGGACACCTTACGAGCAGTACTTC
>NA|TRBV5-1|TRBD1|TRBJ2-7
CASSSYPDRDYEQYF
TGCGCCAGCAGCTCGTACCCTGACAGGGACTACGAGCAGTACTTC
>NA|TRBV5-4|TRBD1|TRBJ2-2
CASSGDRDRNTGELFF
TGTGCCAGCAGCGGGGACCGGGACAGAAACACCGGGGAGCTGTTTTTT
>NA|TRBV7-6|NA|TRBJ2-5
CASSLEPGGWETQYF
TGTGCCAGCAGCTTAGAACCAGGAGGGTGGGAGACCCAGTACTTC
>NA|TRBV9|TRBD1|TRBJ2-5
CASSPLQGGQETQYF
TGTGCCAGCAGCCCCCTACAGGGGGGACAAGAGACCCAGTACTTC
>few|TRBV6-1|NA|TRBJ2-5
CASWRERQETQYF
TGTGCCAGCTGGAGGGAGCGTCAAGAGACCCAGTACTTC
>NA|TRBV5-7|TRBD1|TRBJ1-1
CASRTTGDNTEAFF
TGTGCCAGCAGAACGACAGGGGACAACACTGAAGCTTTCTTT
>NA|TRBV20-1|NA|TRBJ2-5
CSAPGGETQYF
TGCAGTGCCCCAGGGGGGGAGACCCAGTACTTC
>NA|TRBV15|TRBD2|TRBJ2-5
CATSMRGTSGETQYF
TGTGCCACCAGCATGAGAGGGACTAGCGGAGAGACCCAGTACTTC
>few|TRBV4-1|NA|TRBJ1-6
CASSQDGLGNSPLHF
TGCGCCAGCAGCCAAGATGGGCTCGGTAATTCACCCCTCCACTTT
>NA|TRBV5-1|TRBD1|TRBJ2-1
CASSQGQDGVNEQFF
TGCGCCAGCAGCCAAGGACAGGACGGGGTCAATGAGCAGTTCTTC
>NA|TRBV10-3|TRBD1|TRBJ2-7
CAISGTGDGEQYF
TGTGCCATCAGTGGGACAGGGGACGGCGAGCAGTACTTC
>NA|TRBV27|NA|TRBJ2-7
CASSDLTGIRHEQYF
TGTGCCAGCAGTGACTTGACAGGCATCCGCCACGAGCAGTACTTC
>NA|TRBV18|TRBD2|TRBJ2-5
CASSPPSGGGETQYF
TGTGCCAGCTCACCACCCAGCGGGGGCGGAGAGACCCAGTACTTC
>NA|TRBV11-2|NA|TRBJ1-6
CASSPLTVYNSPLHF
TGTGCCAGCAGCCCTCTCACAGTGTATAATTCACCCCTCCACTTT
>NA|TRBV19|NA|TRBJ2-3
CASSILGSWRTDTQYF
TGTGCCAGTAGTATTTTGGGTAGCTGGCGCACAGATACGCAGTATTTT
>NA|TRBV7-9|NA|TRBJ1-2
CASSLGANYGYTF
TGTGCCAGCAGCTTGGGAGCTAACTATGGCTACACCTTC
>NA|TRBV15|NA|TRBJ2-3
CATSRARDTQYF
TGTGCCACCAGCAGGGCGCGGGATACGCAGTATTTT
>NA|TRBV7-8|NA|TRBJ1-6
CASSLGRGDGNSPLHF
TGTGCCAGCAGCCTTGGTCGGGGGGACGGAAATTCACCCCTCCACTTT
>NA|TRBV7-2|NA|TRBJ1-1
CASSLMPAGTRGEAFF
TGTGCCAGCAGCTTAATGCCGGCTGGCACCAGGGGTGAAGCTTTCTTT
>NA|TRBV7-2|NA|TRBJ2-4
CASRRRQTENIQYF
TGTGCCAGCAGGAGACGGCAGACTGAAAACATTCAGTACTTC
>NA|TRBV5-1|TRBD2|TRBJ2-3
CASLPGSSGGTDTQYF
TGCGCCAGCCTGCCCGGGTCTAGCGGGGGCACAGATACGCAGTATTTT
>once|TRBV11-2|NA|TRBJ1-2
CASSLAAGYGYTF
TGTGCCAGCAGCTTAGCGGCGGGCTATGGCTACACCTTC
>NA|TRBV7-6|NA|TRBJ1-3
CASSLELGNTIYF
TGTGCCAGCAGCCTCGAACTGGGAAACACCATATATTTT
>NA|TRBV11-2|TRBD2|TRBJ2-7
CASSPGGREVYEQYF
TGTGCCAGCAGCCCTGGGGGGAGGGAAGTCTACGAGCAGTACTTC
>NA|TRBV6-5|NA|TRBJ2-1
CASSYPAYNEQFF
TGTGCCAGCAGTTATCCAGCCTACAATGAGCAGTTCTTC
>NA|TRBV29-1|NA|TRBJ1-6
CSVGAGMSSPLHF
TGCAGCGTTGGGGCAGGGATGTCGTCACCCCTCCACTTT
>NA|TRBV11-2|NA|TRBJ1-5
CASSLGTGLSNQPQHF
TGTGCCAGCAGCTTAGGAACCGGACTCAGCAATCAGCCCCAGCATTTT
>NA|TRBV6-5|TRBD1|TRBJ2-2
CASSPPGTAGELFF
TGTGCCAGCAGTCCCCCCGGGACAGCTGGGGAGCTGTTTTTT
>NA|TRBV5-1|TRBD1|TRBJ1-5
CASSLGWGGQDNQPQHF
TGCGCCAGCAGCTTGGGGTGGGGAGGACAGGATAATCAGCCCCAGCATTTT
>NA|TRBV7-8|NA|TRBJ1-6
CATGRASSYNSPLHF
TGTGCCACCGGCAGGGCTAGCTCCTATAATTCACCCCTCCACTTT
>NA|TRBV6-6|NA|TRBJ1-5
CASSSQGWGQPQHF
TGTGCCAGCAGTTCACAGGGTTGGGGACAGCCCCAGCATTTT
>NA|TRBV9|TRBD2|TRBJ2-5
CASSPVAGYQETQYF
TGTGCCAGCAGCCCAGTAGCGGGGTACCAAGAGACCCAGTACTTC
>NA|TRBV7-2|TRBD1|TRBJ1-1
CASSLERGRKAFF
TGTGCCAGCAGCTTAGAGAGGGGGCGGAAAGCTTTCTTT
>NA|TRBV7-2|TRBD1|TRBJ1-5
CASSLDGTGFNQPQHF
TGTGCCAGCAGCTTGGACGGGACAGGGTTCAATCAGCCCCAGCATTTT
>NA|TRBV7-2|TRBD2|TRBJ2-3
CASSNSGGFTDTQYF
TGTGCCAGCTCGAATAGCGGGGGGTTCACAGATACGCAGTATTTT
>NA|TRBV19|NA|TRBJ1-5
CASKVTRSNQPQHF
TGTGCCAGTAAGGTGACGAGGAGCAATCAGCCCCAGCATTTT
>NA|TRBV12-5|TRBD1|TRBJ1-2
CASGLGRTGKGYTF
TGTGCTAGTGGTTTGGGCCGGACAGGGAAGGGCTACACCTTC
>NA|TRBV4-3|NA|TRBJ1-1
CASSQAAVGGYTEAFF
TGCGCCAGCAGCCAAGCCGCCGTGGGGGGTTACACTGAAGCTTTCTTT
>NA|TRBV11-2|NA|TRBJ2-7
CASSSPHGYGDEQYF
TGTGCCAGCAGCTCCCCACATGGATACGGGGACGAGCAGTACTTC